This T cell receptor (beta chain) was observed in a study of T cell changes during pregnancy in multiple sclerosis. The assay was immunoSEQ multiplex PCR, and TCRdb's table has in-frame clones only and misses some. Of under 80,000 clones in the sample, about nine tenths were seen once. The V gene end was trimmed by 5 bases and the J gene end by 7 bases; junction bases not matched to a gene: 7. Germline V gives CDR1 LNHDA, CDR2 SQIVND (reference sequence). The CDR3 runs 14 residues. This TCR derives from a female donor in good health, enrolled as a control in a pregnancy study. The sample was peripheral blood, taken after pregnancy. The V and J genes are TRBV19 and TRBJ1-5; 8 positions agree with TRBD1. DNA of the CDR3: TGTGCCAGTAGTTTCGGACAGGGCTGGCAGCCCCAGCATTTT. Translation: CASSFGQGWQPQHF.